The next 26 T cell receptor beta chains were all read from a single sample in a study of cytomegalovirus exposure and HLA in healthy donors. Clones were sequenced by immunoSEQ multiplex PCR, and TCRdb holds only the in-frame ones, with some missing. The sample shows hundreds of thousands of clones, roughly 88% of them seen only once. The specimen sequenced was PBMCs. Every receptor here comes from a woman under 30 in good health and CMV-seronegative.

The chain joins TRBV30 to TRBJ2-1, with D perhaps TRBD2 (6 bases). CDR1 GTSNPN and CDR2 SVGIG come from the germline V gene (reference sequence). The CDR3 runs to 11 residues. Trimming pared 3 bases from V and 11 bases from J, leaving 11 bases between. Written as DNA, the CDR3 is TGTGCCTGGAGCCGGGGGTCGCAGCAGTTCTTC. Amino acid sequence: CAWSRGSQQFF.

The chain is built from TRBV4-2 and TRBJ2-2, with 11 bases fitting TRBD2. With V trimmed by 3 bases and J by 5 bases, 11 bases remained unmatched. The CDR3 has 18 amino acids. Germline CDR1 and CDR2: LGHNA and YNFKEQ. Written as DNA, the CDR3 is TGTGCCAGCAGCCAGGCTCATACTAGCGGGAGTGGGACCGGGGAGCTGTTTTTT. It translates to CASSQAHTSGSGTGELFF.

The chain joins TRBV28 to TRBJ2-5, with 12 nucleotides matching TRBD2. With V trimmed by 7 bases and J by 1 base, 13 bases remained unmatched. Germline values: CDR1 MDHEN, CDR2 SYDVKM. The CDR3 spans 18 residues. CDR3 amino acids: CASNLGLAGKTTQETQYF. As DNA, the CDR3 is TGTGCCAGCAACCTAGGACTAGCGGGAAAGACAACCCAAGAGACCCAGTACTTC.

The chain recombines TRBV14 with TRBJ1-1, with D tentatively TRBD1 (5 bases). CDR3 length: 19 residues. Trimming removed 0 bases at V and 8 bases at J, with 28 bases between. Germline CDR1 reads SGHDN; CDR2 reads FVKESK. The DNA of the CDR3 is TGTGCCAGCAGCCAAGATCGGATTACCGGGACTGGGGACGGGTGGGAAGCTTTCTTT. This codes for CASSQDRITGTGDGWEAFF.

The V and J genes are TRBV18 and TRBJ2-5; tentative D call: TRBD2 (6 bases). Germline V gene sequence: CDR1 KGHSH, CDR2 LQKENI. V was trimmed by 6 bases and J by 4 bases, leaving 21 bases between them. The CDR3 loop spans 16 amino acids. This CDR3 reads CASSYSTRSIGETQYF. CDR3 in DNA: TGTGCCAGCTCCTACTCGACTAGATCGATAGGAGAGACCCAGTACTTC.

This chain uses TRBV6-1 with TRBJ2-1, with TRBD1 matching 9 bases. Germline V lookup: CDR1 MNHNS, CDR2 SASEGT. The CDR3 is made up of 15 amino acids. J lost 1 base, V lost 9 bases, and 7 bases had no gene match. The CDR3, as DNA: TGTGCCAGTCTTCCGGGACAGGGTTCCTACAATGAGCAGTTCTTC. Its protein is CASLPGQGSYNEQFF.

The CDR3 coding sequence is TGTGCCAGCAGCGCCGTAGCCGATGAGCAGTTCTTC. Protein product: CASSAVADEQFF. The chain combines TRBV9 with TRBJ2-1; D uncertain. V was cut by 3 bases and J by 8 bases, with 9 bases left in between. Germline loops: CDR1 SGDLS, CDR2 YYNGEE. The CDR3 sequence is 12 residues long.

The chain links TRBV5-1 to TRBJ1-1; TRBD1 matches 11 bases. V was clipped by 0 bases and J by 6 bases; unmatched bases: 10. CDR3 length: 17 amino acids. CDR1 SGHRS and CDR2 YFSETQ come from the germline V gene. The CDR3 DNA follows: TGCGCCAGCAGCTTGGGGGTACGGACAGGGGGCCTCGCTGAAGCTTTCTTT. It is translated as CASSLGVRTGGLAEAFF.

The chain couples TRBV2 to TRBJ1-3; 10 bases map to TRBD1. Germline-derived CDR1 and CDR2 are SNHLY and FYNNEI. The CDR3 has 16 amino acids. J was trimmed by 4 bases and V by 8 bases; bases with no gene match: 11. The CDR3 DNA sequence: TGTGCCAGCGCCCCCGGGACAGGGGCGAGGGGAAACACCATATATTTT. It translates to CASAPGTGARGNTIYF.

The V call is TRBV28, the J call TRBJ1-5; no firm D call. Trimming cost V 6 bases and J 4 bases, with 19 bases left between them. The CDR3 runs to 16 residues. Germline V gene data show CDR1 as MDHEN and CDR2 as SYDVKM. CDR3 bases: TGTGCCAGCAGGTTCCAGCGCGCCCTAATTAATCAGCCCCAGCATTTT. Translation: CASRFQRALINQPQHF.

The chain joins TRBV7-9 to TRBJ2-3; 10 bases align to TRBD2. Germline assignment: CDR1 SEHNR and CDR2 FQNEAQ (reference sequence). This CDR3 has 17 amino acids. Trimming at V came to 5 bases and at J to 2 bases, leaving 10 bases not matched to a gene. CDR3 sequence reads: CASSAGTSVLITDTQYF. In nucleotides, the CDR3 is TGTGCCAGCAGCGCCGGGACTAGCGTTCTCATCACAGATACGCAGTATTTT.

This sequence joins TRBV25-1 and TRBJ2-7; 7 bases line up with TRBD1. CDR3 length equals 15 residues. Germline lookup yields CDR1 MGHDK and CDR2 SYGVNS. With 6 bases clipped from V and 2 bases from J, the junction kept 10 bases outside the gene matches. CDR3 amino acids: CASRSPRQGPYEQYF. As DNA, the CDR3 is TGTGCCAGCAGGAGCCCCAGACAGGGCCCCTACGAGCAGTACTTC.

The chain combines TRBV10-3 with TRBJ1-5; 7 bases are shared with TRBD1. Germline V CDR1 and CDR2: ENHRY, SYGVKD. The CDR3 is 17 residues long. The V and J ends lost 0 bases and 5 bases, in that order; junction bases with no gene match: 10. For the CDR3, the DNA is TGTGCCATCAGTGAGTCGGCAGGGGGGACCGGAGATCAGCCCCAGCATTTT. As protein: CAISESAGGTGDQPQHF.

The sample holds one count of this clone. This chain links TRBV7-2 with TRBJ1-2; TRBD1 aligns across 7 bases. The germline V gene has CDR1 SGHTA and CDR2 FQGNSA. This CDR3 has 16 residues. Trimming took 5 bases from V and 8 from J; bases not matched to a gene: 17. The CDR3 reads CASSLADRVSIWGYTF. CDR3 nucleotide sequence: TGTGCCAGCAGCCTTGCAGACAGGGTCAGCATCTGGGGCTACACCTTC.

This chain connects TRBV11-2 to TRBJ2-7, with TRBD2 matching 14 bases. The germline V gene encodes CDR1 SGHAT and CDR2 FQNNGV. CDR3 size: 15 residues. Losses at the gene ends were 5 bases for V and 2 bases for J; bases not matched to a gene: 2. In nucleotides, the CDR3 is TGTGCCAGCAGCCCGGGACTAGCGGGAGCCTACGAGCAGTACTTC. Amino acids: CASSPGLAGAYEQYF.

About this clone: This sample includes further DNA sequences coding for the same CDR3. The chain is built from TRBV18 and TRBJ2-1; TRBD1 agrees at 8 bases. The V and J ends lost 3 bases and 6 bases, in that order; junction bases with no gene match: 4. This CDR3 comprises 14 residues. Germline CDR1 KGHSH, CDR2 LQKENI. CDR3 coding DNA: TGTGCCAGCTCACCTCGAACAGGGGGCAATGAGCAGTTCTTC. Translation gives CASSPRTGGNEQFF.

This chain connects TRBV13 to TRBJ2-5; D might be TRBD2 (7 bases). Germline CDR1 is PRHDT and CDR2 is FYEKMQ (reference sequence). The V and J ends lost 5 bases and 9 bases respectively, with 13 bases between them. The CDR3 sequence is 12 residues long. The CDR3 region is CASSLEGGAQYF. In nucleotides, the CDR3 is TGTGCCAGCAGCCTAGAGGGGGGGGCCCAGTACTTC. The entire variable domain, with the rest obtained from reference TRBV13 and TRBJ2-5, is as follows: AAGVIQSPRHLIKEKRETATLKCYPIPRHDTVYWYQQGPGQDPQFLISFYEKMQSDKGSIPDRFSAQQFSDYHSELNMSSLELGDSALYFCASSLEGGAQYFGPGTRLLVL.

The V gene is TRBV27, the J gene TRBJ2-3, with 10 bases that match TRBD2. Germline V gene lookup returns CDR1 MNHEY and CDR2 SMNVEV (reference sequence). The junction had 9 bases not matched to a gene; V was cut back by 5 bases and J by 1 base. This CDR3 comprises 17 residues. The CDR3: CASSPLGAGGRTDTQYF. CDR3 sequence (DNA): TGTGCCAGCAGTCCCCTAGGAGCGGGGGGGCGCACAGATACGCAGTATTTT.

A few counts support this clone. The rearrangement uses TRBV5-1 and TRBJ1-5; 7 bases fit TRBD1. This CDR3 is built from 13 residues. Trimming removed 4 bases from V and 4 bases from J; junction bases left unmatched: 2. Germline CDR1 and CDR2: SGHRS and YFSETQ. This CDR3 is CASSQGQNQPQHF. DNA of the CDR3: TGCGCCAGCAGCCAGGGACAGAATCAGCCCCAGCATTTT.

The chain employs TRBV30 and TRBJ1-4; a possible D gene is TRBD1 (6 bases). V lost 5 bases to trimming and J lost 8 bases, with 18 bases between them. The CDR3 has 14 residues. Germline CDR1 GTSNPN, CDR2 SVGIG (reference sequence). In nucleotides, the CDR3 is TGTGCCTGGGGAGGGGGGGGAACTGGAGAAAAACTGTTTTTT. Translation gives CAWGGGGTGEKLFF.

V usage is TRBV19 and J usage is TRBJ1-1; 7 bases are shared with TRBD1. Per germline, CDR1 LNHDA and CDR2 SQIVND (reference sequence). The V and J ends lost 5 bases and 4 bases, in that order; junction bases with no gene match: 4. This CDR3 comprises 13 residues. The CDR3 sequence: CASSPSGGTEAFF. CDR3 sequence (DNA): TGTGCCAGTAGTCCCTCAGGGGGCACTGAAGCTTTCTTT.

This clone was recorded only once. As DNA, the CDR3 is TGTGCCAGCACTAGCGGGACCGTCTACGAGCAGTACTTC. Translating gives CASTSGTVYEQYF. The rearrangement links TRBV28 to TRBJ2-7, with TRBD2 matching over 9 bases. Germline V CDR1 and CDR2: MDHEN, SYDVKM. The CDR3 contains 13 residues. V dropped 7 bases and J dropped 3; count of bases not matched to a gene: 4.

V usage is TRBV7-6 and J usage is TRBJ1-1, with TRBD1 identical over 8 bases. Trimming took 4 bases from V and 0 from J; bases not matched to a gene: 4. Germline V CDR1 and CDR2: SGHVS, FNYEAQ. This CDR3 contains 15 residues. The CDR3 DNA is TGTGCCAGCAGCTCCGGACAGGGCCTGAACACTGAAGCTTTCTTT. This translates into CASSSGQGLNTEAFF.

A note on this clone: This CDR3 is also generated by other DNA sequences in the sample. V is TRBV5-1 and J is TRBJ2-1; D is perhaps TRBD1 (6 bases). The CDR3 is made up of 15 amino acids. V was shortened by 4 bases and J by 0 bases, with 11 bases between the two germline ends. Germline lookup yields CDR1 SGHRS and CDR2 YFSETQ. CDR3 sequence reads: CASSPTGSSYNEQFF. The CDR3 DNA reads TGCGCCAGCAGCCCCACAGGGAGCTCCTACAATGAGCAGTTCTTC. The full variable domain, with the rest looked up from reference TRBV5-1 and TRBJ2-1, is KAGVTQTPRYLIKTRGQQVTLSCSPISGHRSVSWYQQTPGQGLQFLFEYFSETQRNKGNFPGRFSGRQFSNSRSEMNVSTLELGDSALYLCASSPTGSSYNEQFFGPGTRLTVL.

The chain couples TRBV4-1 to TRBJ1-1; perhaps TRBD1 as D (6 bases). The V and J ends lost 0 bases and 6 bases respectively, with 14 bases between them. CDR3 size: 15 residues. The germline gives CDR1 MGHRA, CDR2 YSYEKL. The DNA for the CDR3 is TGCGCCAGCAGCCAAGATTGGGACACAGCTTCTGAAGCTTTCTTT. Translation gives CASSQDWDTASEAFF.

The chain uses TRBV10-3 and TRBJ2-1, with 13 bases aligning to TRBD2. CDR3 length: 20 amino acids. Germline lookup yields CDR1 ENHRY and CDR2 SYGVKD. Unmatched junction bases numbered 8, after V lost 0 bases and J lost 0 bases. CDR3 sequence reads: CAISESGLAGIRSSYNEQFF. DNA of the CDR3: TGTGCCATCAGTGAGTCGGGACTAGCGGGAATCCGAAGCTCCTACAATGAGCAGTTCTTC.